The present T cell receptor (beta chain) was sequenced within a study of blood T cell repertoires in COVID-19. This CDR3 region has 14 residues. In germline, CDR1 is MGHDK, CDR2 SYGVNS. V was trimmed by 5 bases and J by 2 bases, leaving 11 bases between them. TCRdb keeps only in-frame clones here, not all; method: immunoSEQ multiplex PCR. The sample holds 290,000 or so clones, 82% seen once. Sample: PBMCs or T cells enriched from blood (not recorded which). This clonotype was sampled from a man aged 35-49 years who had been exposed to COVID-19. V is TRBV25-1 and J is TRBJ2-3; possibly TRBD1 for D (5 bases). The CDR3 here is CASSLGPHTDTQYF. CDR3 coding DNA: TGTGCCAGCAGTCTGGGGCCGCACACAGATACGCAGTATTTT.